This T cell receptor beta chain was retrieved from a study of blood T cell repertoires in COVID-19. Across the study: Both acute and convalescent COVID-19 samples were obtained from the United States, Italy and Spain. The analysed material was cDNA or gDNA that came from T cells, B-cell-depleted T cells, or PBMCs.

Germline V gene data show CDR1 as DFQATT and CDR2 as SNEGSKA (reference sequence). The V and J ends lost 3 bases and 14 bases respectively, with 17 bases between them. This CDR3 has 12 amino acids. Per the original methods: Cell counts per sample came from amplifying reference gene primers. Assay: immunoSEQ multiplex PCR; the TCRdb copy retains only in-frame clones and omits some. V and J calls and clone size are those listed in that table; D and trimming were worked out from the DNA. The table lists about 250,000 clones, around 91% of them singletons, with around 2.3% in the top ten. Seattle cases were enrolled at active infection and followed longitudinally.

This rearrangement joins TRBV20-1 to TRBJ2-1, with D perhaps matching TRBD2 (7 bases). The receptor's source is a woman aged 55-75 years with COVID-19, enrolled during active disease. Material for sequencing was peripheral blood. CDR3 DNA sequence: TGCAGTGCTAGTCCGGCGGGGGCGACGGAGTTCTTC. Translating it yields CSASPAGATEFF.